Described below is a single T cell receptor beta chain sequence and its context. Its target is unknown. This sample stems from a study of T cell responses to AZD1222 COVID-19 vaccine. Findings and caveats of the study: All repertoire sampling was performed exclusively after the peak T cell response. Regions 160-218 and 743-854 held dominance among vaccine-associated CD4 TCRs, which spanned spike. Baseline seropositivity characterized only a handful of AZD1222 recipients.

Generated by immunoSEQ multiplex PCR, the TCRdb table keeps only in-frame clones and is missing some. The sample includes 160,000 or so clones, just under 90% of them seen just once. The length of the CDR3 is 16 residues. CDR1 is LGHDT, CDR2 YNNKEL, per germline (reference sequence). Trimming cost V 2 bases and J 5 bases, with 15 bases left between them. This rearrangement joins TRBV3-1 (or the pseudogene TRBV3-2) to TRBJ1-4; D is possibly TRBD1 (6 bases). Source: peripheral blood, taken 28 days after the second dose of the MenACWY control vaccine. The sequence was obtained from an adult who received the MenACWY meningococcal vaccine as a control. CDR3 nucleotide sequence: TGTGCCAGCAGCCAAATTTTGGGGCAGGGGAATGAAAAACTGTTTTTT. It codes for CASSQILGQGNEKLFF.